These 5 T cell receptor beta chains were all obtained from the same sample, sequenced in a study of cytomegalovirus exposure and HLA in healthy donors. TCRdb's copy holds only in-frame clones and misses some; the assay was immunoSEQ multiplex PCR. The sample consists of around 34,000 clones, about 93% of them appearing once. Sequencing was done on a sample of PBMCs. These TCRs come from a man aged 18 to 30 in good health and CMV-seronegative.

This clone showed up just once. The genes are TRBV30 and TRBJ2-7, with TRBD1 matching over 9 bases. Germline V CDR1 and CDR2: GTSNPN, SVGIG (reference sequence). This CDR3 spans 14 amino acids. J gave up 6 bases and V 7 bases, and 13 bases lay outside the gene matches. CDR3 region: CASPVGTGTSEQYF. CDR3 DNA sequence: TGTGCCTCCCCCGTGGGGACAGGGACCTCCGAGCAGTACTTC. The variable domain in full, with the rest retrieved from reference TRBV30 and TRBJ2-7, is SQTIHQWPATLVQPVGSPLSLECTVEGTSNPNLYWYRQAAGRGLQLLFYSVGIGQISSEVPQNLSASRPQDRQFILSSKKLLLSDSGFYLCASPVGTGTSEQYFGPGTRLTVT.

CDR3 DNA: TGTGCCAGCAGTTACCTACCGAACACTGAAGCTTTCTTT. Its protein is CASSYLPNTEAFF. V usage is TRBV6-5 and J usage is TRBJ1-1; D unclear. Trimming took off 2 bases at V and 1 base at J, with 5 bases between the two ends. From germline, CDR1 is MNHEY and CDR2 SVGAGI. This CDR3 spans 13 amino acids.

The chain combines TRBV19 with TRBJ2-1; 11 nucleotides match TRBD2. The germline gives CDR1 LNHDA, CDR2 SQIVND (reference sequence). Germline trimming cut 2 bases from V and 9 bases from J; bases unmatched to any gene: 6. The CDR3 sequence is 15 residues long. The CDR3 DNA is TGTGCCAGTAGTATATCCATTAGCGGGAGGGGTGAGCAGTTCTTC. The encoded protein is CASSISISGRGEQFF.

The J gene is TRBJ1-5, the V gene TRBV2; D possibly corresponds to TRBD1 (5 bases). The CDR3 has 15 amino acids. Per the germline V gene, CDR1 is SNHLY and CDR2 is FYNNEI. The V and J ends lost 7 bases and 4 bases respectively, with 17 bases between them. The CDR3 DNA reads as TGTGCCAGCACCCCCCCGGGGGGACTGAATCAGCCCCAGCATTTT. It translates to CASTPPGGLNQPQHF.

The genes are TRBV5-1 and TRBJ2-3; 9 bases line up with TRBD1. Germline V CDR1 and CDR2: SGHRS, YFSETQ. With V trimmed by 0 bases and J by 5 bases, 1 base remained unmatched. The CDR3 totals 14 residues. The CDR3 sequence: CASSLGQGGDTQYF. In DNA form, the CDR3 reads TGCGCCAGCAGCTTGGGACAGGGGGGAGATACGCAGTATTTT.